Listed below are T cell receptor beta chains from one sample, sequenced in a study of cytomegalovirus exposure and HLA in healthy donors. The assay was immunoSEQ multiplex PCR, and TCRdb's table has in-frame clones only and misses some. This table holds about 200,000 clones. Sequencing was done on a sample of PBMCs. The origin of the receptors is a girl aged 2 to 10 in good health and CMV-seropositive. Each CDR3 is given with its conserved first and last residue. Each record gives: D gene, J gene, V gene, CDR3 DNA, CDR3 protein. A D gene is named only where the DNA matches it firmly.

d_gene: TRBD1; j_gene: TRBJ1-2; v_gene: TRBV6-5; CDR3nt: TGTGCCAGCAGGGACAGGGGAACTGGCTACACCTTC; CDR3aa: CASRDRGTGYTF
d_gene: TRBD2; j_gene: TRBJ2-2; v_gene: TRBV2; CDR3nt: TGTGCCAGCAGTCAAGCGGGAGTAAGGAACGCCGGGGAGCTGTTCTTT; CDR3aa: CASSQAGVRNAGELFF
d_gene: .; j_gene: TRBJ1-2; v_gene: TRBV5-6; CDR3nt: TGTGCCAGCAGCTTGCAGGGGAGTGCGGTTGGCTACACCTTC; CDR3aa: CASSLQGSAVGYTF
d_gene: TRBD1; j_gene: TRBJ1-2; v_gene: TRBV25-1; CDR3nt: TGTGCCAGCAGTGAAAGAATCGGGACAGGGCGCGGCTACACCTTC; CDR3aa: CASSERIGTGRGYTF
d_gene: TRBD1; j_gene: TRBJ1-1; v_gene: TRBV19; CDR3nt: TGTGCCAGTAGTAAGGACAGGGATCGGGAAGCTTTCTTT; CDR3aa: CASSKDRDREAFF
d_gene: .; j_gene: TRBJ2-5; v_gene: TRBV5-1; CDR3nt: TGCGCCAGCGGAGGCGTTGGGGAGACCCAGTACTTC; CDR3aa: CASGGVGETQYF
d_gene: TRBD1; j_gene: TRBJ2-7; v_gene: TRBV25-1; CDR3nt: TGTGCCAGCAGTGATTCAACCACGGGACAGACCAACTACGAGCAGTACTTC; CDR3aa: CASSDSTTGQTNYEQYF
d_gene: .; j_gene: TRBJ1-6; v_gene: TRBV15; CDR3nt: TGTGCCACCAGCAGAAGCAGGGGAAATTCACCCCTCCACTTT; CDR3aa: CATSRSRGNSPLHF
d_gene: TRBD2; j_gene: TRBJ2-5; v_gene: TRBV5-1; CDR3nt: TGCGCCAGCAGCTCCACTAGCGTCCAAGAGACCCAGTACTTC; CDR3aa: CASSSTSVQETQYF
d_gene: TRBD2; j_gene: TRBJ2-7; v_gene: TRBV28; CDR3nt: TGTGCCAGCGACCGGGAGGGCAACGAGCAGTACTTC; CDR3aa: CASDREGNEQYF
d_gene: .; j_gene: TRBJ2-3; v_gene: TRBV10-3; CDR3nt: TGTGCCATCAGTGATTGGGGTAGCGGAACAGATACGCAGTATTTT; CDR3aa: CAISDWGSGTDTQYF
d_gene: .; j_gene: TRBJ2-3; v_gene: TRBV7-8; CDR3nt: TGTGCCAGCAGCTTAACCTTATGGGGGACTAGCACAGATACGCAGTATTTT; CDR3aa: CASSLTLWGTSTDTQYF
d_gene: .; j_gene: TRBJ2-1; v_gene: TRBV6-1; CDR3nt: TGTGCCAGCAGCCGACAAGAGAGTGAGCAGTTCTTC; CDR3aa: CASSRQESEQFF
d_gene: TRBD2; j_gene: TRBJ2-7; v_gene: TRBV7-2; CDR3nt: TGTGCCACCTCCCTTAGTCAAAAAACTAGCGCGACAAGAGCCTACGAGCAGTACTTC; CDR3aa: CATSLSQKTSATRAYEQYF
d_gene: .; j_gene: TRBJ2-7; v_gene: TRBV18; CDR3nt: TGTGCCAGCTCACCAAGGGAGTACGAGCAGTACTTC; CDR3aa: CASSPREYEQYF
d_gene: TRBD1; j_gene: TRBJ2-7; v_gene: TRBV10-3; CDR3nt: TGTGCCATCAGTTCTCATGGGACAGCTACCTACGAGCAGTACTTC; CDR3aa: CAISSHGTATYEQYF
d_gene: .; j_gene: TRBJ2-1; v_gene: TRBV7-6; CDR3nt: TGTGCCAGCAGCCCCTGGGACCGGGACACCAATGAGCAGTTCTTC; CDR3aa: CASSPWDRDTNEQFF
d_gene: TRBD2; j_gene: TRBJ2-2; v_gene: TRBV25-1; CDR3nt: TGTGCCAGCAGTGTATCTAGCGGGAACACCGGGGAGCTGTTTTTT; CDR3aa: CASSVSSGNTGELFF
d_gene: .; j_gene: TRBJ2-5; v_gene: TRBV6-6; CDR3nt: TGTGCCAGCCAGATGGGCCTCCAAGAGACCCAGTACTTC; CDR3aa: CASQMGLQETQYF
d_gene: .; j_gene: TRBJ2-5; v_gene: TRBV14; CDR3nt: TGTGCCAGCAGCCAAGGACTAGGGGGGGCTGAGACCCAGTACTTC; CDR3aa: CASSQGLGGAETQYF
d_gene: .; j_gene: TRBJ1-1; v_gene: TRBV18; CDR3nt: TGTGCCAGCTCACCTATAGGAACAGGGCCGGACACTGAAGCTTTCTTT; CDR3aa: CASSPIGTGPDTEAFF
d_gene: TRBD1; j_gene: TRBJ1-2; v_gene: TRBV29-1; CDR3nt: TGCAGCGTTTCCGACAGGGGTGGCTATGGCTACACCTTC; CDR3aa: CSVSDRGGYGYTF
d_gene: .; j_gene: TRBJ1-3; v_gene: TRBV18; CDR3nt: TGTGCCAGCTCACCATTGGCTGTCTCCGGAAACACCATATATTTT; CDR3aa: CASSPLAVSGNTIYF
d_gene: .; j_gene: TRBJ2-1; v_gene: TRBV5-1; CDR3nt: TGCGCCAGCAGACCCCAACTAGGAAGCAATGAGCAGTTCTTC; CDR3aa: CASRPQLGSNEQFF
d_gene: .; j_gene: TRBJ2-1; v_gene: TRBV19; CDR3nt: TGTGCCCCCCGGGATAATGAGCAGTTCTTC; CDR3aa: CAPRDNEQFF
d_gene: TRBD1; j_gene: TRBJ2-3; v_gene: TRBV10-1; CDR3nt: TGCGCCAGCAGTGAGTCGACGGGGACAGGGCCGGCACAGACTACGCAGTATTTT; CDR3aa: CASSESTGTGPAQTTQYF
d_gene: .; j_gene: TRBJ1-3; v_gene: TRBV5-1; CDR3nt: TGCGCCAGCAGCCCTACCAACAGGGCTCATGGAAACACCATATATTTT; CDR3aa: CASSPTNRAHGNTIYF
d_gene: TRBD2; j_gene: TRBJ2-7; v_gene: TRBV6-1; CDR3nt: TGTGCCAGCAGTGGAGCGGGAGGGCCCTACGAGCAGTACTTC; CDR3aa: CASSGAGGPYEQYF
d_gene: TRBD2; j_gene: TRBJ2-5; v_gene: TRBV10-3; CDR3nt: TGTGCCATCAAAAGGCTAGCGGACCAAGAGACCCAGTACTTC; CDR3aa: CAIKRLADQETQYF
d_gene: TRBD2; j_gene: TRBJ2-1; v_gene: TRBV7-6; CDR3nt: TGTGCCAGCAGCTATCAAAAACCGGGACTAGCGGGAGTTTGGTACAATGAGCAGTTCTTC; CDR3aa: CASSYQKPGLAGVWYNEQFF
d_gene: TRBD2; j_gene: TRBJ2-2; v_gene: TRBV19; CDR3nt: TGTGCCAGTAGTGGTACGGGAGGCGGGGAGCTGTTTTTT; CDR3aa: CASSGTGGGELFF
d_gene: .; j_gene: TRBJ2-3; v_gene: TRBV2; CDR3nt: TGTGCCAGCAGTGTCCTTGACTCGTCTAGCACAGATACGCAGTATTTT; CDR3aa: CASSVLDSSSTDTQYF
d_gene: .; j_gene: TRBJ2-1; v_gene: TRBV2; CDR3nt: TGTGCCAGCAGGGGATCAGGGGCCGGTCGCAATGAGCAGTTCTTC; CDR3aa: CASRGSGAGRNEQFF
d_gene: TRBD1; j_gene: TRBJ2-1; v_gene: TRBV6-4; CDR3nt: TGTGCCAGCAGTGACGGGACAGGGGGCAATGAGCAGTTCTTC; CDR3aa: CASSDGTGGNEQFF
d_gene: TRBD2; j_gene: TRBJ2-7; v_gene: TRBV6-5; CDR3nt: TGTGCCAGTGTAGGCGGGGGGTACGAGCAGTACTTC; CDR3aa: CASVGGGYEQYF
d_gene: .; j_gene: TRBJ2-7; v_gene: TRBV27; CDR3nt: TGTGCCACCTTAACCGGCCGGGGGGCGGGCGAGCAGTACTTC; CDR3aa: CATLTGRGAGEQYF
d_gene: TRBD1; j_gene: TRBJ2-6; v_gene: TRBV7-8; CDR3nt: TGTGCCAGCAGCTCTACGGGACAGCCTTTCTCTGGGGCCAACGTCCTGACTTTC; CDR3aa: CASSSTGQPFSGANVLTF
d_gene: .; j_gene: TRBJ2-7; v_gene: TRBV6-5; CDR3nt: TGTGCCAGCAGGGCAAATTACGAGCAGTACTTC; CDR3aa: CASRANYEQYF
d_gene: .; j_gene: TRBJ2-1; v_gene: TRBV4-1; CDR3nt: TGCGCCAGCAGCCAAGAAGCGGCTAGCCGCGGCAATGAGCAGTTCTTC; CDR3aa: CASSQEAASRGNEQFF